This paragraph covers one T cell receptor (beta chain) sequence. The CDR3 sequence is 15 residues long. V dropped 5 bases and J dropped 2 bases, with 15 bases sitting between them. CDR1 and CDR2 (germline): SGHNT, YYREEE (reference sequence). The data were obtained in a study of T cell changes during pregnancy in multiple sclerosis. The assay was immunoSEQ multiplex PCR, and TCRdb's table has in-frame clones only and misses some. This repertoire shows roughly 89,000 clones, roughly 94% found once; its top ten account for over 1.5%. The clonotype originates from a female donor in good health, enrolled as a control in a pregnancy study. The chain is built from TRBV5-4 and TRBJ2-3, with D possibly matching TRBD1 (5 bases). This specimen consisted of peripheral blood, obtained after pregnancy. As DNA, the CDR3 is TGTGCCAGCAGTGAACAGGTACTCTCCACAGATACGCAGTATTTT. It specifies CASSEQVLSTDTQYF.